This TCR beta chain was sequenced for a study of early T cells in non-severe SARS-CoV-2 infection. This CDR3 contains 15 residues. With 3 bases removed from V and 4 bases from J, the gap between germline ends came to 13 bases. Germline values: CDR1 SNHLY, CDR2 FYNNEI. Unique molecular identifiers were added to individual cDNA molecules. TCRdb analysed the 5' RACE reads with MiXCR anew, one entry per CDR3 protein. This sample has around 35,000 distinct CDR3 sequences, with roughly 6.3% found just once. In its sample, this clonotype was seen many times. This receptor was taken from an adult who was a healthcare worker with PCR-confirmed SARS-CoV-2 infection or an uninfected control (not recorded which). Sequenced input: whole blood. The V call is TRBV2, the J call TRBJ2-1; no clear D. The CDR3 region is CASSDYPAVYNEQFF. CDR3 nucleotide sequence: TGTGCCAGCAGTGACTATCCCGCGGTGTACAATGAGCAGTTCTTC.